Following are 19 T cell receptor beta chains from one sample sequenced in a study of glioma-infiltrating T cells. The iRepertoire nested amplicon-rescue multiplex PCR amplified TCR alpha and beta CDR3s from RNA. TCRdb re-called the multiplex PCR reads with MiXCR, one entry per CDR3 protein. The table lists about 89,000 distinct CDR3 sequences, about a quarter of them singletons, with about 6.6% in the top ten. Input material: glioma tissue, nonneoplastic brain tissue, or PBMCs (not recorded which). The receptors here all came from a human donor with low-grade glioma or glioblastoma, undergoing nonglioma brain surgery, or in good health (not recorded which).

This clonotype was observed a handful of times. This chain links TRBV7-9 with TRBJ1-3, with TRBD1 identical over 7 bases. The trim removed 5 bases at V and 2 bases at J, leaving 3 bases unmatched. This CDR3 comprises 14 residues. CDR1 is SEHNR and CDR2 is FQNEAQ in the germline V gene (reference sequence). In DNA, the CDR3 is TGTGCCAGCAGCCCGCAGGGGGCTGGAAACACCATATATTTT. Its protein is CASSPQGAGNTIYF.

This clonotype has a handful of counts. This chain connects TRBV4-1 to TRBJ2-4; no firm D call. The CDR3 sequence is 19 residues long. CDR1 MGHRA and CDR2 YSYEKL come from the germline V gene. The V gene lost 3 bases and the J gene lost 6 bases, with 27 bases spanning the gap. The CDR3 protein is CASSHTLPGSGEYRNIQYF. The CDR3 coding sequence is TGCGCCAGCAGCCACACCTTACCTGGGTCCGGTGAATACCGAAACATTCAGTACTTC.

This clonotype was found many times. This rearrangement joins TRBV6-6 to TRBJ1-4; D is unresolved. Trimming shortened V by 0 bases and J by 6 bases, and 8 bases separated the two germline ends. Germline V gene lookup returns CDR1 MNHNY and CDR2 SVGAGI (reference sequence). The CDR3 has 14 residues. CDR3 in DNA: TGTGCCAGCAGTTACTCGGGTGGAGATGAAAAACTGTTTTTT. It translates to CASSYSGGDEKLFF.

V usage is TRBV2 and J usage is TRBJ1-4; unclear D gene. The CDR3 sequence is 14 residues long. V lost 5 bases and J 0 bases, leaving 7 bases between the germline ends. The germline V gene encodes CDR1 SNHLY and CDR2 FYNNEI. The CDR3, as DNA: TGTGCCAGCAGTAGGTCTGCAACTAATGAAAAACTGTTTTTT. It is translated as CASSRSATNEKLFF.

There are many counts of this clonotype. CDR3 DNA: TGTGCCAGCAGTTACGAGGCCATGAACACTGAAGCTTTCTTT. It codes for CASSYEAMNTEAFF. The rearrangement joins TRBV6-6 to TRBJ1-1; D not resolved. The CDR3 spans 14 residues. Trimming took 2 bases from V and 0 from J, leaving 7 bases between them. CDR1 is MNHNY and CDR2 is SVGAGI in the germline V gene (reference sequence).

This clonotype occurred many times. This chain links TRBV6-2 or TRBV6-3 with TRBJ2-2; the D is unclear. Trimming removed 5 bases from V and 4 bases from J, with 11 bases in between. The CDR3 covers 14 residues. The V gene's germline CDR1 is MNHEY and CDR2 SVGEGT. The chain's CDR3 is CASSPHSPTGELFF. Written as DNA, the CDR3 is TGTGCCAGCAGTCCACACTCTCCCACCGGGGAGCTGTTTTTT.

As concerns this clonotype: A much larger clone is a single base away; this may be a read error. The rearrangement links TRBV3-1 to TRBJ2-1; no clear D gene. CDR1 is LGHDT and CDR2 is YNNKEL in the germline V gene (reference sequence). The CDR3 extends over 13 amino acids. CDR3 in DNA: TGTGGCAGCAGCCATCTAGTAGGACGCGAGCAGTTCTTC. It translates to CGSSHLVGREQFF.

In this sample, this clonotype turned up many times. The chain couples TRBV9 to TRBJ1-4; D call uncertain. The germline V gene has CDR1 SGDLS and CDR2 YYNGEE. V gave up 5 bases and J gave up 4 bases, with 3 bases separating them. The length of the CDR3 is 11 residues. The CDR3 coding sequence is TGTGCCAGCAGTCGTAATGAAAAACTGTTTTTT. It is translated as CASSRNEKLFF.

The gene calls are TRBV27 and TRBJ1-5; TRBD1 is a possible D gene (5 bases). The germline V gene encodes CDR1 MNHEY and CDR2 SMNVEV (reference sequence). CDR3 size: 15 residues. Trimming stripped 3 bases from V and 8 bases from J, with 17 bases between. CDR3 residues: CASSFDRNSNEPQHF. CDR3 DNA: TGTGCCAGCAGTTTTGACAGAAATAGCAACGAGCCCCAGCATTTT.

This chain joins TRBV12-3 or TRBV12-4 and TRBJ2-5, with D possibly being TRBD2 (5 bases). V shed 6 bases and J shed 1 base, with 12 bases lying between them. The CDR3 loop spans 14 amino acids. CDR3 residues: CASSPPAAQETQYF. For the CDR3, the DNA is TGTGCCAGCAGCCCTCCAGCGGCCCAAGAGACCCAGTACTTC.

Comments on this clonotype: A much larger clonotype is one base distant, so this may be a read error. This chain connects TRBV15 to TRBJ2-7; 10 bases are a match to TRBD2. The CDR3 totals 17 residues. Germline CDR1 is LNHNV and CDR2 is YYDKDF (reference sequence). Here the CDR3 reads CATSRERALAGAGEQCF. The CDR3 DNA reads TGTGCCACCAGCAGAGAAAGAGCCCTAGCGGGAGCGGGCGAGCAGTGCTTC.

This clonotype was observed at least ten times. The chain uses TRBV7-2 and TRBJ2-7, with 7 bases identical to TRBD2. Trimming at V came to 5 bases and at J to 3 bases, leaving 7 bases not matched to a gene. The V gene's germline CDR1 is SGHTA and CDR2 FQGNSA. The CDR3 totals 14 residues. The CDR3 DNA sequence: TGTGCCAGCAGCGGCGGGAGTATGATCTACGAGCAGTACTTC. It specifies CASSGGSMIYEQYF. The complete variable domain, with remaining parts taken from reference TRBV7-2 and TRBJ2-7, reads GAGVSQSPSNKVTEKGKDVELRCDPISGHTALYWYRQSLGQGLEFLIYFQGNSAPDKSGLPSDRFSAERTGGSVSTLTIQRTQQEDSAVYLCASSGGSMIYEQYFGPGTRLTVT.

This clonotype has at least ten counts. This chain uses TRBV19 with TRBJ2-1, with D perhaps matching TRBD1 (6 bases). CDR1 is LNHDA and CDR2 is SQIVND in the germline V gene (reference sequence). The ends were cut back, 5 bases at V and 1 base at J, with 9 bases in the middle. The CDR3 extends over 14 amino acids. The CDR3 region has the DNA TGTGCCAGTAGTGTCGGACAGTCCTACAATGAGCAGTTCTTC. This translates into CASSVGQSYNEQFF.

The sample holds many counts of this clonotype. The J gene is TRBJ2-5, the V gene TRBV2; 7 bases are a match to TRBD1. The V gene end was trimmed by 8 bases and the J gene end by 1 base; junction bases not matched to a gene: 16. The CDR3 has 17 amino acids. Germline V CDR1 and CDR2: SNHLY, FYNNEI. The CDR3 region is CASHQGGQAGLQETQYF. As DNA, the CDR3 is TGTGCCAGCCATCAAGGAGGACAGGCGGGCCTCCAAGAGACCCAGTACTTC.

This clonotype has ten or more counts. V usage is TRBV10-1 and J usage is TRBJ2-3; TRBD1 or TRBD2 may be the D gene (5 bases each). The V end was cut by 0 bases, the J end by 8 bases, with 12 bases between. The length of the CDR3 is 14 residues. Germline V gives CDR1 WNHNN, CDR2 SYGVQD (reference sequence). DNA for the CDR3: TGCGCCAGCAGTGAGTCGAGAGGGGCGCCTACGCAGTATTTT. As protein: CASSESRGAPTQYF.

This clonotype was detected many times. The rearrangement uses TRBV27 and TRBJ2-1; TRBD1 might be the D (5 bases). Germline CDR1 is MNHEY and CDR2 is SMNVEV (reference sequence). The germline V and J ends were trimmed by 6 bases and 12 bases, with 15 bases remaining between them. CDR3 length: 12 residues. CDR3 sequence: CASRSRTNLQFF. CDR3 nucleotide sequence: TGTGCCAGCAGGTCGAGGACAAATCTGCAGTTCTTC.

Of note for this clonotype: Compared with germline, one end of the junction differs, possibly owing to a read error. V usage is TRBV12-3 or TRBV12-4 and J usage is TRBJ1-6, with 10 bases lining up with TRBD1. There are 15 residues in the CDR3. The CDR3 reads CASSLGTGGNSTLHF. DNA for the CDR3: TGTGCCAGCAGTTTAGGGACAGGGGGGAATTCAACCCTCCACTTT.

This clonotype showed up many times. The chain has TRBV6-6 and TRBJ1-2; D gene ambiguous. Germline V gene data show CDR1 as MNHNY and CDR2 as SVGAGI (reference sequence). The CDR3 is made up of 16 amino acids. Trimming pared 0 bases from V and 8 bases from J, leaving 19 bases between. This chain's CDR3 is CASSYSAPIPAGGYTF. DNA for the CDR3: TGTGCCAGCAGTTACTCGGCCCCAATCCCGGCGGGGGGCTACACCTTC.

The chain uses TRBV12-3 or TRBV12-4 and TRBJ2-1, with 8 bases that match TRBD2. J gave up 8 bases and V 3 bases, and 12 bases lay outside the gene matches. CDR3 length equals 16 residues. The CDR3 here is CASSFTSGGQTYEQFF. The DNA of the CDR3 is TGTGCCAGCAGTTTTACTAGCGGAGGCCAAACCTATGAGCAGTTCTTC.